A single sample gave rise to the 18 T cell receptor beta chains below, sequenced in a study of shared clonotypes between healthy human individuals. TCRdb keeps only in-frame clones here, not all; method: immunoSEQ multiplex PCR. In the table there are roughly 1,500,000 clones, around 98% of which are singletons. The specimen was naive CD4+ T cells sorted from blood. Subset indicated: CD45RA+ positively selected. The receptors derive from a young man in good health.

The V and J genes are TRBV15 and TRBJ1-5, with D unresolved. V lost 0 bases to trimming and J lost 11 bases, with 14 bases between them. In germline, CDR1 is LNHNV, CDR2 YYDKDF (reference sequence). There are 14 residues in the CDR3. CDR3 bases: TGTGCCACCAGCAGAGATGAGGGCGTCGGGGCCCAGCATTTT. Translating gives CATSRDEGVGAQHF.

The chain couples TRBV2 to TRBJ2-7; D is possibly TRBD1 (6 bases). The CDR3 loop spans 13 amino acids. The germline V gene encodes CDR1 SNHLY and CDR2 FYNNEI. Trimming removed 7 bases from V and 5 bases from J, with 15 bases in between. The CDR3 DNA follows: TGTGCCAGCAACATTGACAGGCTCAACGAGCAGTACTTC. Protein: CASNIDRLNEQYF.

The chain employs TRBV13 and TRBJ1-1, with unresolved D. The V end lost 0 bases, the J end lost 5 bases, and 10 bases lay between the germline ends. Germline CDR1 PRHDT, CDR2 FYEKMQ (reference sequence). The CDR3 consists of 14 residues. The CDR3: CASSLGRTGTEAFF. In nucleotides, the CDR3 is TGTGCCAGCAGCTTAGGCCGGACCGGGACTGAAGCTTTCTTT. The full variable domain, completed using reference TRBV13 and TRBJ1-1, is AAGVIQSPRHLIKEKRETATLKCYPIPRHDTVYWYQQGPGQDPQFLISFYEKMQSDKGSIPDRFSAQQFSDYHSELNMSSLELGDSALYFCASSLGRTGTEAFFGQGTRLTVV.

This chain's CDR3 is CASSLSGKNYGYTF. CDR3 DNA sequence: TGTGCCAGCAGCTTATCTGGGAAGAACTATGGCTACACCTTC. V gene TRBV7-2 combines with J gene TRBJ1-2; D remains ambiguous. The CDR3 spans 14 residues. Germline V CDR1 and CDR2: SGHTA, FQGNSA. V gave up 2 bases and J gave up 2 bases, with 9 bases separating them.

V gene TRBV7-9 combines with J gene TRBJ2-7, with D hard to call. Trimming pared 1 base from V and 2 bases from J, leaving 15 bases between. The CDR3 spans 16 residues. From germline, CDR1 is SEHNR and CDR2 FQNEAQ (reference sequence). Written as DNA, the CDR3 is TGTGCCAGCAGCTTAGGAAATTTTAGGCGGACCTACGAGCAGTACTTC. This encodes CASSLGNFRRTYEQYF.

This chain uses TRBV6-1 with TRBJ2-3; TRBD2 matches at 8 bases. The V segment lost 1 base and the J segment 8 bases; nucleotides outside the gene matches: 5. Per the germline V gene, CDR1 is MNHNS and CDR2 is SASEGT. The CDR3 length is 14 residues. The CDR3 protein is CASSEVSGVITQYF. The DNA of the CDR3 is TGTGCCAGCAGTGAAGTTAGCGGGGTCATTACGCAGTATTTT.

The V gene is TRBV7-9, the J gene TRBJ2-5, with 9 bases lining up with TRBD2. Germline V CDR1 and CDR2: SEHNR, FQNEAQ (reference sequence). The CDR3 length is 14 residues. The ends lost 5 bases at V and 5 bases at J; junction bases unmatched: 6. The chain's CDR3 is CASSNPSGGETQYF. DNA for the CDR3: TGTGCCAGCAGCAACCCGAGCGGGGGGGAGACCCAGTACTTC.

The chain carries TRBV4-1 and TRBJ2-7; no clear D gene. Germline CDR1 is MGHRA and CDR2 is YSYEKL. The CDR3 sequence is 15 residues long. Trimming pared 0 bases from V and 2 bases from J, leaving 11 bases between. The CDR3 protein is CASSQDRMLAYEQYF. The CDR3 DNA sequence: TGCGCCAGCAGCCAAGATAGAATGCTCGCCTACGAGCAGTACTTC.

This chain links TRBV25-1 with TRBJ2-3; a weak D match, TRBD2 (5 bases). CDR1 and CDR2 (germline): MGHDK, SYGVNS. The V gene lost 5 bases and the J gene lost 6 bases, with 18 bases spanning the gap. This CDR3 is 15 amino acids long. CDR3 sequence: CASSPTRTGFDTQYF. The CDR3 DNA is TGTGCCAGCAGTCCGACCAGGACGGGGTTCGATACGCAGTATTTT.

V usage is TRBV28 and J usage is TRBJ2-7; D uncertain. The CDR3 consists of 14 residues. Germline loops: CDR1 MDHEN, CDR2 SYDVKM. V was shortened by 3 bases and J by 2 bases, with 11 bases between the two germline ends. The CDR3 bases are TGTGCCAGCAGTTTCAGTAGCATCCCCTACGAGCAGTACTTC. Its protein product is CASSFSSIPYEQYF.

This chain uses TRBV2 with TRBJ2-2, with 12 bases identical to TRBD2. Germline-derived CDR1 and CDR2 are SNHLY and FYNNEI. V gave up 5 bases and J gave up 4 bases; unmatched junction bases: 5. The CDR3 extends over 16 amino acids. CDR3 amino acids: CASSPRTSGITGELFF. The CDR3 bases are TGTGCCAGCAGTCCACGGACTAGCGGGATCACCGGGGAGCTGTTTTTT.

This sequence joins TRBV6-5 and TRBJ2-7; 8 nucleotides line up with TRBD2. Germline V gene sequence: CDR1 MNHEY, CDR2 SVGAGI. With 6 bases clipped from V and 0 bases from J, the junction kept 4 bases outside the gene matches. There are 14 residues in the CDR3. For the CDR3, the DNA is TGTGCCAGCAGGCAAGGACTAGCCTCCTACGAGCAGTACTTC. It codes for CASRQGLASYEQYF.

This rearrangement joins TRBV10-1 to TRBJ2-3, with 8 bases matching TRBD1. There are 14 residues in the CDR3. V trimming: 2 bases; J trimming: 7 bases; junction bases outside the gene matches: 5. Germline V lookup: CDR1 WNHNN, CDR2 SYGVQD (reference sequence). DNA of the CDR3: TGCGCCAGCAGTGAGGGACAGGGCCGTTATACGCAGTATTTT. It yields the protein CASSEGQGRYTQYF.

The J gene is TRBJ1-2, the V gene TRBV28; D is perhaps TRBD1 (6 bases). Germline loops: CDR1 MDHEN, CDR2 SYDVKM. The CDR3 totals 14 residues. The germline V and J ends were trimmed by 1 base and 6 bases, with 12 bases remaining between them. For the CDR3, the DNA is TGTGCCAGCAGTTTATCCGGGACAAGGGATGGCTACACCTTC. This codes for CASSLSGTRDGYTF.

V is TRBV5-6 and J is TRBJ2-7; TRBD1 might be the D (5 bases). Germline V gives CDR1 SGHDT, CDR2 YYEEEE. The germline V and J ends were trimmed by 0 bases and 12 bases, with 16 bases remaining between them. The CDR3 runs 13 residues. The CDR3 loop is CASSLGPGLGAYF. In DNA, the CDR3 is TGTGCCAGCAGCTTGGGCCCAGGGCTAGGTGCGTACTTC.

V is TRBV27 and J is TRBJ2-2; D not resolved. The germline V and J ends were trimmed by 3 bases and 3 bases, with 11 bases remaining between them. This CDR3 spans 15 amino acids. CDR1 is MNHEY, CDR2 SMNVEV, per germline (reference sequence). The CDR3 here is CASSFLQADTGELFF. The DNA of the CDR3 is TGTGCCAGCAGTTTTCTTCAGGCGGACACCGGGGAGCTGTTTTTT.

This sequence joins TRBV7-9 and TRBJ2-5; D gene ambiguous. The germline V gene has CDR1 SEHNR and CDR2 FQNEAQ (reference sequence). This CDR3 spans 13 amino acids. V lost 3 bases, J lost 0 bases, and 5 bases lay in between. The CDR3 protein is CASSFRNQETQYF. Written as DNA, the CDR3 is TGTGCCAGCAGCTTCCGAAACCAAGAGACCCAGTACTTC.

The V call is TRBV14, the J call TRBJ2-1; 8 bases are a match to TRBD2. V lost 8 bases, J lost 7 bases, and 13 bases stayed unmatched. This CDR3 has 15 residues. The V gene's germline CDR1 is SGHDN and CDR2 FVKESK. Written as DNA, the CDR3 is TGTGCCAGCTCCCCGGGGGGGGTTCAAAGAAATGAGCAGTTCTTC. It yields the protein CASSPGGVQRNEQFF.